The sequence of this TCR beta chain was determined in a study of cytomegalovirus exposure and HLA in healthy donors. Regarding the study as a whole: The classifier, whose performance was assessed in both the original and validation cohorts, reportedly diagnosed cytomegalovirus status with high specificity and sensitivity. In an earlier analysis, about 87% or about 30%: the productive usage of most TCR beta V segments. According to a later analysis, donors in an Asian-associated ancestry cluster reportedly had fewer N-insertions than the roughly 630-donor mean. The likely explanation for a cluster of highly shared sequence variants was sequencing artifact.

This clone has only one observation. Antigen: not known. A multiplex PCR was run with 60 Vbeta primers and 13 Jbeta primers. The assay was immunoSEQ multiplex PCR, and TCRdb's table has in-frame clones only and misses some. The sample has 100,000 to 120,000 clones, about 80% seen once. Trimming left V 2 bases short and J 6 bases short, with 17 bases between. CDR1 is MNHNS, CDR2 SASEGT, per germline. The CDR3 is made up of 15 amino acids. The TCR comes from a woman in her fifties or sixties in good health and CMV-seropositive. The chain links TRBV6-1 to TRBJ2-7, with D perhaps TRBD2 (6 bases). Sequencing used PBMCs. The CDR3 spells CASSEYGGLLREQYF. Here the CDR3 DNA reads TGTGCCAGCAGTGAATACGGGGGACTCCTCCGCGAGCAGTACTTC.